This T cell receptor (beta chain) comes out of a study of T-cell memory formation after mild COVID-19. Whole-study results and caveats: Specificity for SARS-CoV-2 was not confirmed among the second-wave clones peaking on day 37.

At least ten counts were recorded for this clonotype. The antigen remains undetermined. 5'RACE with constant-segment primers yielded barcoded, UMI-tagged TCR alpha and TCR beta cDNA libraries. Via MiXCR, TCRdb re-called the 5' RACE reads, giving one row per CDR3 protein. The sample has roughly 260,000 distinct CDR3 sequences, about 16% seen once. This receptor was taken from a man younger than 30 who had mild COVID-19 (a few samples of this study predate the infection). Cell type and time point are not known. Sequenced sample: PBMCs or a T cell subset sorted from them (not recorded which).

CDR3 sequence reads: CSARDSQGADTQYF. CDR3 DNA: TGCAGTGCTAGAGACTCCCAGGGCGCAGATACGCAGTATTTT. The V gene is TRBV20-1, the J gene TRBJ2-3, with D perhaps matching TRBD1 (5 bases). Germline values: CDR1 DFQATT, CDR2 SNEGSKA (reference sequence). This CDR3 comprises 14 residues. V was pared by 0 bases and J by 4 bases, with 11 bases between.